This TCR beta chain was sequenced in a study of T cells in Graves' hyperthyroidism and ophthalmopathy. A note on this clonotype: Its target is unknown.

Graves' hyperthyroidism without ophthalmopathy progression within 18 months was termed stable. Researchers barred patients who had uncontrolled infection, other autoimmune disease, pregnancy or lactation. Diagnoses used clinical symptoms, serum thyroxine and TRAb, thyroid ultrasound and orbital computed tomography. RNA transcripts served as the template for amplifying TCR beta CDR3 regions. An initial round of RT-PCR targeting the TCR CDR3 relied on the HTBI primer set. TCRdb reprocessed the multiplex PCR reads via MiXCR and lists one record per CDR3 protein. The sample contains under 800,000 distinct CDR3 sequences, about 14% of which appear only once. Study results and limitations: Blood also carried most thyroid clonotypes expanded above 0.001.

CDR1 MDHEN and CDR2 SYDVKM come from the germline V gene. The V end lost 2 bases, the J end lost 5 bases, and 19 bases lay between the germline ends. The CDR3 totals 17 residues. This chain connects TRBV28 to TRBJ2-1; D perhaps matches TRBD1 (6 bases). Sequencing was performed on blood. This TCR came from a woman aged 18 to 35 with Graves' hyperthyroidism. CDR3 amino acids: CASSLGIGTLSHNEQFF. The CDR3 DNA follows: TGTGCCAGCAGTTTAGGGATTGGGACACTTTCCCACAATGAGCAGTTCTTC.